Below are 10 T cell receptor beta chains sequenced from a single sample in a study of blood T cell repertoires in COVID-19. Assay used: immunoSEQ multiplex PCR; TCRdb lists only in-frame clones, some missing. The sample shows about 300,000 clones, around 89% of them seen only once. Sequenced material: peripheral blood. The receptors were sampled from a woman aged 25-40 years who had recovered from COVID-19.

This chain uses TRBV2 with TRBJ1-5; the match to TRBD1 covers 10 bases. Germline V gives CDR1 SNHLY, CDR2 FYNNEI. This CDR3 has 14 residues. The V and J ends lost 7 bases and 2 bases, in that order; junction bases with no gene match: 2. This chain's CDR3 is CASTGTGGNQPQHF. As DNA, the CDR3 is TGTGCCAGCACCGGGACAGGGGGCAATCAGCCCCAGCATTTT.

V usage is TRBV29-1 and J usage is TRBJ2-3; 7 bases are a match to TRBD2. The J segment lost 5 bases and the V segment lost 4 bases, leaving 15 bases of the junction unmatched. CDR1 is SQVTM and CDR2 is ANQGSEA in the germline V gene. This CDR3 has 16 amino acids. The CDR3 sequence is CSVVRVAGTGGDTQYF. The CDR3 DNA sequence: TGCAGCGTTGTAAGGGTAGCGGGTACCGGTGGAGATACGCAGTATTTT.

This clone was found once. The chain combines TRBV5-1 with TRBJ1-4; D may be TRBD1 (6 bases). This CDR3 comprises 14 residues. Germline V gene lookup returns CDR1 SGHRS and CDR2 YFSETQ. Trimming took 4 bases from V and 8 from J, leaving 15 bases between them. The DNA of the CDR3 is TGCGCCAGCAGCCTACAGGGTTATCAGGAAAAACTGTTTTTT. It is translated as CASSLQGYQEKLFF.

The V and J genes are TRBV7-9 and TRBJ2-3; 10 bases line up with TRBD2. The CDR3 contains 16 residues. CDR1 SEHNR and CDR2 FQNEAQ come from the germline V gene (reference sequence). V was clipped by 7 bases and J by 2 bases; unmatched bases: 9. In nucleotides, the CDR3 is TGTGCCAGCACCCCGGTAGCGGGGGGCGTCACAGATACGCAGTATTTT. This codes for CASTPVAGGVTDTQYF.

This clone appeared once. The V gene is TRBV10-3, the J gene TRBJ2-5, with TRBD2 matching over 7 bases. Germline V lookup: CDR1 ENHRY, CDR2 SYGVKD. Trimming took 6 bases from V and 5 from J; bases not matched to a gene: 6. The CDR3 length is 13 residues. For the CDR3, the DNA is TGTGCCATCAGCCCAACTAGCGCGGAGACCCAGTACTTC. Amino acid sequence: CAISPTSAETQYF.

The CDR3 region has the DNA TGTGCCAGCAGTGAACCCGGGACATTTAACACCGGGGAGCTGTTTTTT. Translated, it gives CASSEPGTFNTGELFF. This rearrangement joins TRBV6-1 to TRBJ2-2, with D perhaps matching TRBD1 (6 bases). This CDR3 has 16 residues. V was cut by 2 bases and J by 2 bases, with 12 bases left in between. Per germline, CDR1 MNHNS and CDR2 SASEGT.

This clone was seen only a few times. The chain has TRBV10-3 and TRBJ2-2; 9 nucleotides match TRBD1. The CDR3 loop spans 15 amino acids. Trimming cost V 6 bases and J 7 bases; bases outside gene matches: 9. In germline, CDR1 is ENHRY, CDR2 SYGVKD. The CDR3 protein is CAIRARDRADGELFF. Written as DNA, the CDR3 is TGTGCCATCAGGGCCCGGGACAGGGCGGACGGGGAGCTGTTTTTT.

CDR3 protein: CASSDDSAYEQYF. The CDR3 region has the DNA TGCGCCAGCAGTGATGACAGTGCCTACGAGCAGTACTTC. The genes are TRBV4-1 and TRBJ2-7; the D gene is possibly TRBD1 (5 bases). V was clipped by 6 bases and J by 2 bases, with 11 bases between them. The CDR3 spans 13 residues. The germline CDR1 and CDR2 sequences are MGHRA and YSYEKL.

This chain uses TRBV19 with TRBJ1-3; D unresolved. The germline gives CDR1 LNHDA, CDR2 SQIVND (reference sequence). The V and J ends lost 4 bases and 0 bases respectively, with 13 bases between them. CDR3 length: 16 residues. CDR3 nucleotides: TGTGCCAGTAGTACCGGCCGACTGGGCTCTGGAAACACCATATATTTT. It is translated as CASSTGRLGSGNTIYF.

The chain uses TRBV6-2 or TRBV6-3 and TRBJ1-5; unclear D gene. V lost 2 bases, J lost 2 bases, and 7 bases lay in between. The CDR3 spans 14 residues. CDR1 is MNHEY and CDR2 is SVGEGT in the germline V gene. The CDR3 protein is CASSYHSGNQPQHF. CDR3 nucleotides: TGTGCCAGCAGTTACCATAGTGGCAATCAGCCCCAGCATTTT.